This T cell receptor beta chain was sequenced for a study of T-cell reconstitution after alpha-beta-depleted transplantation in children. For this clonotype: Its ends do not fully match the called genes, so a read error is possible.

Preparation of the TCRbeta library was carried out with unique molecular identifiers. In TCRdb, the PCR reads were re-called with MiXCR into one record per CDR3 protein. The data contain roughly 190,000 distinct CDR3 sequences, just over 14% of them seen just once; the ten biggest clones take up about 13%. This CDR3 spans 17 amino acids. CDR1 is SGHRS and CDR2 is YFSETQ in the germline V gene. The sample in question was PBMCs from the stem cell graft donor, obtained from the stem cell graft. This sequence originates from a human donor who donated a stem cell graft to a child with acute lymphoblastic leukemia. This chain joins TRBV5-1 and TRBJ1-1; possibly TRBD1 for D (6 bases). The CDR3 DNA follows: TGCGCCACCAGCGCCAACAGGGAGTTTACCCCGAACACTGAAGCTTTCTTT. As protein: CATSANREFTPNTEAFF.